The source of this TCR beta chain is a study of OX40 agonist ivuxolimab in advanced cancers. Across the whole study: It was ivuxolimab, an agonistic anti-OX40 (CD134) antibody, that patients were treated with. The dose-escalation cohort was around 83% male, with a mean age of around 60 years, ranging roughly 20 to 90. Study findings and constraints: Among patients with partial responses at 0.1-3.0 mg/kg, clonal expansion was among the lowest.

TCRdb keeps only in-frame clones here, not all; method: immunoSEQ multiplex PCR. The table has around 50,000 clones, 75% to 90% seen once; the top ten hold roughly a tenth. Remarks on this clone: No antigen is known for it.

The CDR3 loop spans 17 amino acids. Trimming at V came to 0 bases and at J to 1 base, leaving 8 bases not matched to a gene. Germline CDR1 reads MNHNS; CDR2 reads SASEGT. The TCR sequence derives from an adult with an advanced solid tumor such as melanoma, head and neck, liver or kidney cancer. The source material was CD4+ or CD8+ T cells sorted from blood, sampled in a trial of the OX40 agonist ivuxolimab. The chain employs TRBV6-1 and TRBJ1-2, with 7 bases matching TRBD1. For the CDR3, the DNA is TGTGCCAGCAGTGAAGCGGGGACAGCTATTCATAACTATGGCTACACCTTC. Protein: CASSEAGTAIHNYGYTF.